This TCR beta chain was documented in a study of post-analysis software for immune sequencing data. In regard to this clonotype: The antigen remains undetermined.

The TCR beta cDNA libraries contained unique molecular identifiers. MiXCR was run by TCRdb on the PCR reads, yielding one entry per CDR3 protein. The table lists 700,000 to 800,000 distinct CDR3 sequences, 30% of them singletons, with around 0.6% in the top ten. Study-wide results and limits: The study found TRBV5-6, TRBV5-1 and TRBV20-1 among five TRBV segments more frequent in patients than controls.

Trimming took 4 bases from V and 1 from J; bases not matched to a gene: 7. Looked up from germline, CDR1 is LGHDT and CDR2 is YNNKEL (reference sequence). There are 15 residues in the CDR3. The rearrangement uses TRBV3-1 and TRBJ2-7; 7 nucleotides align to TRBD1. This TCR was sampled from a girl between 10 and 17 years old with multiple sclerosis. Specimen: blood. As DNA, the CDR3 is TGTGCCAGCAGCCGTTGGGAGACAGGGTCCTACGAGCAGTACTTC. The encoded protein is CASSRWETGSYEQYF.